This T cell receptor (beta chain) comes out of a study of OX40 agonist ivuxolimab in advanced cancers. Study at large: Subjects had a mean age of around 63 years, with a range of 23 to 79; about 83% were male. It was permissible to have had prior anti-PD-1, anti-PD-L1 or anti-CTLA-4 therapy, and approximately 38% had some. Overall study results and limits: Some of the lowest clonal expansion was seen in partial responders at 0.1-3.0 mg/kg. Which antigen the expanded peripheral T cells recognized is unknown.

As concerns this clone: Its antigen is not identified.

The junction had 17 bases not matched to a gene; V was cut back by 1 base and J by 2 bases. Germline assignment: CDR1 SGHRS and CDR2 YFSETQ. The CDR3 is 20 amino acids. Here immunoSEQ multiplex PCR was the method, and the copy in TCRdb shows in-frame clones only, minus some. The sample consists of tens of thousands of clones, approximately 91% of them appearing once. The rearrangement links TRBV5-1 to TRBJ1-1; 10 positions match TRBD1. The sequence derives from an adult with an advanced solid tumor such as melanoma, head and neck, liver or kidney cancer. The sample in question was CD4+ or CD8+ T cells sorted from blood, obtained in a trial of the OX40 agonist ivuxolimab. The CDR3 bases are TGCGCCAGCAGCTTGTTTCCCCCAGGGGACAGGGGCCTACTAAACACTGAAGCTTTCTTT. Its translation: CASSLFPPGDRGLLNTEAFF.